This T cell receptor beta chain was found in a study of T cells after posttransplantation cyclophosphamide. The CDR3 loop spans 16 amino acids. V lost 6 bases and J 0 bases, leaving 18 bases between the germline ends. Germline values: CDR1 SGDLS, CDR2 YYNGEE. The naive gate required viable CD3+CD4+ or CD3+CD8+ cells with CCR7+CD45RA+CD45RO-CD95-CD27+CD28+ phenotype. Repertoires were generated with immunoSEQ multiplex PCR, while TCRdb's copy carries only in-frame clones and drops some. The data hold about 16,000 clones, with approximately 94% observed a single time. Sequenced sample: naive CD4+ T cells sorted from blood. The receptor comes from a woman aged 45-65 years in good health and a related stem cell transplant donor. The chain carries TRBV9 and TRBJ2-5, with TRBD1 as a possible D gene (6 bases). The CDR3 nucleotides are TGTGCCAGCAACCCTAAGGGACACCCGTACCAAGAGACCCAGTACTTC. This sequence encodes CASNPKGHPYQETQYF.